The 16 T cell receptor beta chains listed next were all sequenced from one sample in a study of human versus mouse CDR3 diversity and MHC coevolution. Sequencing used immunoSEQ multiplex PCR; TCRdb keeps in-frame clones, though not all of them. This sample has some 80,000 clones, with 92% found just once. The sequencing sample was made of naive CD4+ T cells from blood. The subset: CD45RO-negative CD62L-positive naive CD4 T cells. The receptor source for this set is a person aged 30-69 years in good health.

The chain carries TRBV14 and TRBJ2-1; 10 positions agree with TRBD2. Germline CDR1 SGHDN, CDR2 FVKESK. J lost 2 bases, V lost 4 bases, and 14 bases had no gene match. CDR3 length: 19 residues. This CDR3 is CASSPMTPGLAPTYNEQFF. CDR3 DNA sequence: TGTGCCAGCAGCCCCATGACCCCGGGACTAGCGCCTACCTACAATGAGCAGTTCTTC.

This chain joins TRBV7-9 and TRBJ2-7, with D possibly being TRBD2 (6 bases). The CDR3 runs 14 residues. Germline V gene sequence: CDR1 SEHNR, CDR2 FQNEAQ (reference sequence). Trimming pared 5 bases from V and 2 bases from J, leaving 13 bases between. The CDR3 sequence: CASSRGARTYEQYF. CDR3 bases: TGTGCCAGCAGCCGCGGGGCCCGAACCTACGAGCAGTACTTC.

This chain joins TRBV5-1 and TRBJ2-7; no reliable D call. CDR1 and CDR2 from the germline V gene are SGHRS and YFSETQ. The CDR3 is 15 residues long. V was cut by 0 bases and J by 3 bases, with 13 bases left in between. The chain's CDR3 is CASSLGASTGYEQYF. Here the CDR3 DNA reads TGCGCCAGCAGCTTGGGGGCGTCGACCGGCTACGAGCAGTACTTC.

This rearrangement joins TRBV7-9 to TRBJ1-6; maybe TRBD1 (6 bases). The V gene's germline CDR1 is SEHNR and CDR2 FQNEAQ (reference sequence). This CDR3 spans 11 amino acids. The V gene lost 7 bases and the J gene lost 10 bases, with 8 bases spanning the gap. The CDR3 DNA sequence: TGTGCCAGCACAGGGGAATCACCCCTCCACTTT. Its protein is CASTGESPLHF.

CDR3 bases: TGCAGCGTCACCCCCAGATGGAGTAACACTGAAGCTTTCTTT. This encodes CSVTPRWSNTEAFF. This sequence joins TRBV29-1 and TRBJ1-1; D unresolved. The CDR3 is 14 residues long. The V gene lost 6 bases and the J gene lost 2 bases, with 16 bases spanning the gap. In germline, CDR1 is SQVTM, CDR2 ANQGSEA.

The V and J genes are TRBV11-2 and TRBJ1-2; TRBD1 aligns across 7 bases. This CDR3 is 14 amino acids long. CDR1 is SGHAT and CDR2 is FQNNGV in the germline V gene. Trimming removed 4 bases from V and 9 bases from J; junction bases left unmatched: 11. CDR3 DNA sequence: TGTGCCAGCAGCTCAAACGGACAGGACGACAGCTACACCTTC. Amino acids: CASSSNGQDDSYTF.

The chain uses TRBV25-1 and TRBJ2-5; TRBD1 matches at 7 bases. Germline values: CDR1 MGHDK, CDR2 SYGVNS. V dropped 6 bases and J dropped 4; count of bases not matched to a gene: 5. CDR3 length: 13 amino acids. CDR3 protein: CASRSWDRETQYF. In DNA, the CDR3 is TGTGCCAGCAGATCGTGGGACAGAGAGACCCAGTACTTC.

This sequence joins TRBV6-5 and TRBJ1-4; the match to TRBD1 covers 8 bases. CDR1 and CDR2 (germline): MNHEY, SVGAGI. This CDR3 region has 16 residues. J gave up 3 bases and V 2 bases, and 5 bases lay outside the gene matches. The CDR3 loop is CASSYRNRGANEKLFF. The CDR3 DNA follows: TGTGCCAGCAGTTACCGCAACAGGGGGGCTAATGAAAAACTGTTTTTT.

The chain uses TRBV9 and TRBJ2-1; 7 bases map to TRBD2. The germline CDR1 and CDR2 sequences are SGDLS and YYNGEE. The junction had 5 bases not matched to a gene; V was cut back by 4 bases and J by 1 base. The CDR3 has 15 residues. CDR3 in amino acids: CASSRGGSSYNEQFF. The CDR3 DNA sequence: TGTGCCAGCAGCAGAGGCGGGAGTTCCTACAATGAGCAGTTCTTC.

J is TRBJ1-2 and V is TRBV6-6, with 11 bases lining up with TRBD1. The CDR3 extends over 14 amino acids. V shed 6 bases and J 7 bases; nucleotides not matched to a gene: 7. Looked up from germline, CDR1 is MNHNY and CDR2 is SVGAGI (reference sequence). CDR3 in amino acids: CASSQGQGAAGYTF. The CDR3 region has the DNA TGTGCCAGCAGCCAAGGACAGGGGGCGGCTGGCTACACCTTC.

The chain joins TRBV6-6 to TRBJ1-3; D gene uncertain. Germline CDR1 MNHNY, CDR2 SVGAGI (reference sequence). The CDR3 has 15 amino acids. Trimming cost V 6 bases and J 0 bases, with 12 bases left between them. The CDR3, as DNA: TGTGCCAGCAGAAACGGCGGGGTCTCTGGAAACACCATATATTTT. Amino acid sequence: CASRNGGVSGNTIYF.

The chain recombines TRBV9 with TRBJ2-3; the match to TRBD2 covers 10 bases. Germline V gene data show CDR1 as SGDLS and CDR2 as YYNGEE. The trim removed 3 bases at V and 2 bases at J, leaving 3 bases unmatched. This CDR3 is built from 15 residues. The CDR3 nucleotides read TGTGCCAGCAGCGAAGCGGGGGGGCTCACAGATACGCAGTATTTT. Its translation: CASSEAGGLTDTQYF. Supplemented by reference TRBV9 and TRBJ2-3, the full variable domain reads DSGVTQTPKHLITATGQRVTLRCSPRSGDLSVYWYQQSLDQGLQFLIQYYNGEERAKGNILERFSAQQFPDLHSELNLSSLELGDSALYFCASSEAGGLTDTQYFGPGTRLTVL.

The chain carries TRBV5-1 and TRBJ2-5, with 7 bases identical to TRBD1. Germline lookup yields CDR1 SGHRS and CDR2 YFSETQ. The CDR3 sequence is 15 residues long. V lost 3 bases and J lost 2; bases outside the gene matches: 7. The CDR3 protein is CASSWRQGEQETQYF. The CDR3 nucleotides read TGCGCCAGCAGCTGGAGACAGGGAGAACAAGAGACCCAGTACTTC.

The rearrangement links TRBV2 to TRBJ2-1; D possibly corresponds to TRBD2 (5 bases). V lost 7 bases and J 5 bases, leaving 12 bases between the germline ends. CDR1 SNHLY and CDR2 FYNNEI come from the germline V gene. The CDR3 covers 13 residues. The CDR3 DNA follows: TGTGCCAGCACTCCGGGGTACAACAATGAGCAGTTCTTC. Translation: CASTPGYNNEQFF.

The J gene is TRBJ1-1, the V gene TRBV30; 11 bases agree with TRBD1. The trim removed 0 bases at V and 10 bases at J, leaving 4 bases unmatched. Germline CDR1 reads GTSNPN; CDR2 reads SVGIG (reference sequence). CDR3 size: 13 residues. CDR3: CAWSVFGTGGAFF. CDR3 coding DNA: TGTGCCTGGAGTGTTTTCGGGACAGGGGGAGCTTTCTTT.

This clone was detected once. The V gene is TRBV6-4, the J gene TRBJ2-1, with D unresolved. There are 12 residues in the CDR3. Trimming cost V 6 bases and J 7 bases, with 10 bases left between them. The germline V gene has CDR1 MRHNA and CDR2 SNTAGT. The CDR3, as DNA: TGTGCCAGCAGGAACTACCAGAATGAGCAGTTCTTC. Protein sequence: CASRNYQNEQFF.